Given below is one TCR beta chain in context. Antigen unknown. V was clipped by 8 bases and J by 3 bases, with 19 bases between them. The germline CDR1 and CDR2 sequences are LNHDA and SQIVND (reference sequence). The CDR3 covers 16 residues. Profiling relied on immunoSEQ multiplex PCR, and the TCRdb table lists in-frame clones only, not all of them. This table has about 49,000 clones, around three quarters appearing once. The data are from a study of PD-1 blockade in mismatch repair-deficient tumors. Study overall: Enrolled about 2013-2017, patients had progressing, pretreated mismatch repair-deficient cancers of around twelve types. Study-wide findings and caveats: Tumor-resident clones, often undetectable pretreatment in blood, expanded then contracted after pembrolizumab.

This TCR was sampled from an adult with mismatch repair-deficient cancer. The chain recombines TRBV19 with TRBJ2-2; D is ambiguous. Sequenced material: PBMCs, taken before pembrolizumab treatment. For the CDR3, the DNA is TGTGCCAGTCGCCCGACCAGCTCTCCGGACACCGGGGAGCTGTTTTTT. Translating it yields CASRPTSSPDTGELFF. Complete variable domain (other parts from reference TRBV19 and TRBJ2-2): DGGITQSPKYLFRKEGQNVTLSCEQNLNHDAMYWYRQDPGQGLRLIYYSQIVNDFQKGDIAEGYSVSREKKESFPLTVTSAQKNPTAFYLCASRPTSSPDTGELFFGEGSRLTVL.